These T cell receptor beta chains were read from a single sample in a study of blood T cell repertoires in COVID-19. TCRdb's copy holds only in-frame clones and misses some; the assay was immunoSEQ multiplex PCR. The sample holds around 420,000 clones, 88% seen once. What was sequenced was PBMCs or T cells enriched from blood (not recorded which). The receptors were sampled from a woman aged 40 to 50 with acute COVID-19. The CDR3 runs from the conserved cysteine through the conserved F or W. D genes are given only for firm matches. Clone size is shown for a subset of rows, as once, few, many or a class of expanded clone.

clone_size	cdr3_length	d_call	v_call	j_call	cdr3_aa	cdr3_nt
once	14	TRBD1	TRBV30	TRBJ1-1	CAWIGGTGGEFAFF	TGTGCCTGGATAGGGGGGACAGGGGGCGAGTTTGCTTTCTTT
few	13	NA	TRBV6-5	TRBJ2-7	CASSIYTTYEQYF	TGTGCCAGCAGCATATACACTACCTACGAGCAGTACTTC
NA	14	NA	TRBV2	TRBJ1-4	CASTFPGTREKLFF	TGTGCCAGCACTTTTCCAGGAACCCGAGAAAAACTGTTTTTT
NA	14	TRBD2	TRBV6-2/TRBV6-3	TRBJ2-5	CASSYLTGGETQYF	TGTGCCAGCAGTTACTTGACGGGGGGAGAGACCCAGTACTTC
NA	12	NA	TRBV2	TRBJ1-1	CASRPGPTEAFF	TGTGCCAGCAGGCCAGGGCCAACTGAAGCTTTCTTT
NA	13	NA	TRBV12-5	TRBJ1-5	CASGPGQYQPQHF	TGTGCTAGTGGTCCGGGACAATATCAGCCCCAGCATTTT
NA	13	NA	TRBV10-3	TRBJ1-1	CAIRATGPTEAFF	TGTGCCATCAGAGCCACAGGGCCCACTGAAGCTTTCTTT
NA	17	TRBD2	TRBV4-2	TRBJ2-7	CASSQEWGSGGVYEQYF	TGTGCCAGCAGCCAAGAATGGGGTAGCGGGGGGGTATACGAGCAGTACTTC
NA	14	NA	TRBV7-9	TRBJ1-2	CASSGGNSNYGYTF	TGTGCCAGCTCTGGGGGGAACTCTAACTATGGCTACACCTTC
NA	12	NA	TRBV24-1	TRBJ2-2	CATSAYTGELFF	TGTGCCACCAGTGCCTACACCGGGGAGCTGTTTTTT
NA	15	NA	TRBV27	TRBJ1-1	CASSLNGAWNTEAFF	TGTGCCAGCAGTTTAAATGGGGCGTGGAACACTGAAGCTTTCTTT
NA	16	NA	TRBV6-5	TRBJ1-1	CASSYSYTRVSTEAFF	TGTGCCAGCAGTTACTCGTACACACGGGTTTCCACTGAAGCTTTCTTT
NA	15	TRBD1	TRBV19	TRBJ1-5	CASSIPGGGGQPQHF	TGTGCCAGTAGTATCCCAGGGGGAGGAGGGCAGCCCCAGCATTTT
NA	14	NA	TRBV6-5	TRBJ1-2	CASREGTGNYGYTF	TGTGCCAGCCGGGAGGGAACAGGGAACTATGGCTACACCTTC
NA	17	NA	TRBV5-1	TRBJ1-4	CASSSSGGGATNEKLFF	TGCGCCAGCAGCTCTTCAGGAGGAGGGGCAACTAATGAAAAACTGTTTTTT
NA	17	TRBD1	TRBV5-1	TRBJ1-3	CASSLEGQPSSGNTIYF	TGCGCCAGCAGCTTGGAGGGACAGCCGAGCTCTGGAAACACCATATATTTT
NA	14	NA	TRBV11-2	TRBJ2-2	CASSSSRNTGELFF	TGTGCCAGCAGCTCATCTAGGAACACCGGGGAGCTGTTTTTT
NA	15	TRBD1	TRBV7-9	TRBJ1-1	CASSSPDRVNTEAFF	TGTGCCAGCAGCTCCCCTGACAGGGTGAACACTGAAGCTTTCTTT
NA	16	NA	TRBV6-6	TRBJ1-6	CASSYSSRTEYSPLHF	TGTGCCAGCAGTTACTCGAGTCGGACAGAGTATTCACCCCTCCACTTT
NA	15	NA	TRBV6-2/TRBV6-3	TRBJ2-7	CASSYSNSRSYEQYF	TGTGCCAGCAGTTACTCGAACTCCAGGTCCTACGAGCAGTACTTC
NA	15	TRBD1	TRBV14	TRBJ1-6	CASSLWTGDNSPLHF	TGTGCCAGCAGCCTCTGGACAGGGGACAATTCACCCCTCCACTTT
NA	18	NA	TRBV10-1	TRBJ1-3	CASSRAETGTRRGNTIYF	TGCGCCAGCAGTCGAGCAGAAACCGGGACAAGGAGAGGAAACACCATATATTTT
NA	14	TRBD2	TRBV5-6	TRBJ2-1	CASSFGTIVHEQFF	TGTGCCAGCAGCTTCGGGACTATAGTACATGAGCAGTTCTTC
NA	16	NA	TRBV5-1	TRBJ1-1	CASSPRTGDGNTEAFF	TGCGCCAGCAGCCCAAGGACGGGGGATGGGAACACTGAAGCTTTCTTT
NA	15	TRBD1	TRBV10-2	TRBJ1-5	CASSESVQGIQPQHF	TGCGCCAGCAGTGAGTCGGTACAGGGGATTCAGCCCCAGCATTTT
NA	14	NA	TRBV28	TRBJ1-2	CASIKRGPNYGYTF	TGTGCCAGCATAAAAAGGGGCCCTAACTATGGCTACACCTTC
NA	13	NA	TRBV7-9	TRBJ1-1	CASSLNSNTEAFF	TGTGCCAGCAGCTTGAACTCAAACACTGAAGCTTTCTTT
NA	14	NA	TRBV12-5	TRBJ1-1	CASAIDRTNTEAFF	TGTGCTAGTGCTATCGACAGGACGAACACTGAAGCTTTCTTT
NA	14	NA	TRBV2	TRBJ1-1	CASSDGGPYTEAFF	TGTGCCAGCAGTGACGGGGGACCATACACTGAAGCTTTCTTT
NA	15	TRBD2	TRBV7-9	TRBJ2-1	CASSPTSGGNNEQFF	TGTGCCAGCAGCCCGACTAGCGGGGGGAACAATGAGCAGTTCTTC
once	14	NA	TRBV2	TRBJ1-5	CASSVVRSNQPQHF	TGTGCCAGCAGTGTGGTCAGGAGCAATCAGCCCCAGCATTTT
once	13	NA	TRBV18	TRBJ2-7	CASSTGDGYEQYF	TGTGCCAGCTCCACCGGGGATGGCTACGAGCAGTACTTC
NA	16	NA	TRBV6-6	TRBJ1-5	CASSPAFTGSPSAQHF	TGTGCCAGCAGTCCAGCCTTTACAGGATCCCCCTCGGCCCAGCATTTT
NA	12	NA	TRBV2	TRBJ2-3	CASMTGTDTQYF	TGTGCCAGCATGACAGGCACAGATACGCAGTATTTT
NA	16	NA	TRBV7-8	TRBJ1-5	CASSLGVRVSNQPQHF	TGTGCCAGCAGCTTAGGTGTCAGGGTGAGCAATCAGCCCCAGCATTTT
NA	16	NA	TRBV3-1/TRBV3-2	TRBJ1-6	CASSHFLGAANSPLHF	TGTGCCAGCAGCCATTTTCTTGGGGCAGCGAATTCACCCCTCCACTTT
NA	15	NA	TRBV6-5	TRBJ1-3	CASSSYRYSGNTIYF	TGTGCCAGCAGCTCCTACCGCTACTCTGGAAACACCATATATTTT
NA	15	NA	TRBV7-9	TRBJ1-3	CASSLVSRSGNTIYF	TGTGCCAGCAGCTTAGTGTCCAGGTCTGGAAACACCATATATTTT
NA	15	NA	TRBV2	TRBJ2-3	CASSEEEVRTDTQYF	TGTGCCAGCAGTGAAGAAGAGGTCCGCACAGATACGCAGTATTTT
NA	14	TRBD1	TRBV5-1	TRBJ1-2	CASSTGQDNYGYTF	TGCGCCAGCAGCACCGGACAGGATAACTATGGCTACACCTTC
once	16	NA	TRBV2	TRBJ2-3	CASSEVASSPSDTQYF	TGTGCCAGCAGTGAAGTGGCCTCCAGTCCCTCAGATACGCAGTATTTT
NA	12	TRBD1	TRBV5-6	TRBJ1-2	CASRKGGMGYTF	TGTGCCAGCAGAAAAGGGGGCATGGGCTACACCTTC
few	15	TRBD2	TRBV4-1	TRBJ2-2	CASSQPTGGGGELFF	TGCGCCAGCAGCCAGCCGACGGGGGGTGGCGGGGAGCTGTTTTTT
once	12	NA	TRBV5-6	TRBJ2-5	CASSDSQETQYF	TGTGCCAGCAGCGACAGCCAAGAGACCCAGTACTTC
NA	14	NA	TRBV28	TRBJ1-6	CASSPYRDNSPLHF	TGTGCCAGCAGTCCATACAGGGATAATTCACCCCTCCACTTT
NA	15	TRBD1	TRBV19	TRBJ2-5	CASRRDRGLVKTQYF	TGTGCCAGTAGACGGGACAGGGGGCTAGTAAAGACCCAGTACTTC
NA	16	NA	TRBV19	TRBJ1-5	CASTPPRGGGNQPQHF	TGTGCCAGTACTCCCCCGCGGGGTGGGGGCAATCAGCCCCAGCATTTT
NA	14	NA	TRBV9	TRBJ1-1	CASSPGDINTEAFF	TGTGCCAGCAGCCCAGGGGACATCAACACTGAAGCTTTCTTT
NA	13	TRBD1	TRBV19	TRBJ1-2	CASSVGTGDGYTF	TGTGCCAGTAGTGTAGGGACAGGTGATGGCTACACCTTC
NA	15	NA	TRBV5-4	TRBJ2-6	CASSLQGPGANVLTF	TGTGCCAGCAGCTTGCAGGGTCCTGGGGCCAACGTCCTGACTTTC
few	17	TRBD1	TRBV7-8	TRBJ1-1	CASSLPEGEGATTEAFF	TGTGCCAGCAGCCTACCCGAAGGTGAGGGGGCGACTACTGAAGCTTTCTTT
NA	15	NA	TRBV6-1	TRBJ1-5	CASSEALRAWQPQHF	TGTGCCAGCAGTGAAGCCCTCAGGGCGTGGCAGCCCCAGCATTTT
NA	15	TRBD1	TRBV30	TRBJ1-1	CAWSSGGAGDTEAFF	TGTGCCTGGAGTTCAGGGGGCGCGGGTGACACTGAAGCTTTCTTT